This record looks at one T cell receptor beta chain sequence and its context. Its specificity is not known. The data stem from a study of beta chain features in type 1 diabetes. Findings and limits, study-wide: Patients with type 1 diabetes showed fewer VDJ junction insertions and more deletions.

Purity of each sorted population was above 95%. cDNA synthesis used the whole RNA isolate, giving expressed TCRB sequences. Repertoires were generated with immunoSEQ multiplex PCR, while TCRdb's copy carries only in-frame clones and drops some. This sample carries some 500,000 clones, over 10% of them seen once, and the ten largest clones take 0.035% to 0.05%. The V end was cut by 7 bases, the J end by 0 bases, with 13 bases between. This CDR3 is 14 amino acids long. The V gene's germline CDR1 is MNHEY and CDR2 SVGAGI. The sequence came from a woman aged 18-29 years in good health. This chain uses TRBV6-5 with TRBJ2-7; D possibly corresponds to TRBD1 (5 bases). The specimen sequenced was naive CD4+ T cells from blood. Here the CDR3 DNA reads TGTGCCAGCACCCGACAGCGAAGCTCCTACGAGCAGTACTTC. Its protein is CASTRQRSSYEQYF.